Presented here are 7 T cell receptor beta chains from one specimen sequenced in a study of T cell responses to AZD1222 COVID-19 vaccine. The protocol was immunoSEQ multiplex PCR, while the TCRdb copy is restricted to in-frame clones and leaves out a portion. The table lists under 150,000 clones, more than 85% of them singletons. This material consisted of peripheral blood, taken on day 0 of AZD1222 vaccination. These receptors were taken from an adult in good health.

V is TRBV18 and J is TRBJ1-2; 7 positions agree with TRBD1. The ends lost 0 bases at V and 7 bases at J; junction bases unmatched: 11. This CDR3 is 16 amino acids long. Germline CDR1 KGHSH, CDR2 LQKENI. DNA for the CDR3: TGTGCCAGCTCACCACCGGGGATTGACAGGGTTGGTGGCTACACCTTC. It yields the protein CASSPPGIDRVGGYTF.

V gene TRBV5-6 combines with J gene TRBJ2-3, with no clear D. Trimming left V 3 bases short and J 2 bases short, with 16 bases between. The CDR3 is made up of 16 amino acids. Germline CDR1 is SGHDT and CDR2 is YYEEEE. The CDR3 loop reads CASSYPDGHHTDTQYF. The DNA for the CDR3 is TGTGCCAGCAGCTACCCGGACGGCCACCACACAGATACGCAGTATTTT. Filled out from reference TRBV5-6 and TRBJ2-3, the complete variable domain reads DAGVTQSPTHLIKTRGQQVTLRCSPKSGHDTVSWYQQALGQGPQFIFQYYEEEERQRGNFPDRFSGHQFPNYSSELNVNALLLGDSALYLCASSYPDGHHTDTQYFGPGTRLTVL.

The gene calls are TRBV7-8 and TRBJ1-1; 10 nucleotides agree with TRBD1. J gave up 4 bases and V 4 bases, and 6 bases lay outside the gene matches. Germline V gene data show CDR1 as SGHVS and CDR2 as FQNEAQ. CDR3 length equals 15 residues. In DNA form, the CDR3 reads TGTGCCAGCAGCTACAGACAGGGGGCCCTCACTGAAGCTTTCTTT. It translates to CASSYRQGALTEAFF. Using reference TRBV7-8 and TRBJ1-1 for the parts outside the CDR3, the full variable domain is GAGVSQSPRYKVAKRGQDVALRCDPISGHVSLFWYQQALGQGPEFLTYFQNEAQLDKSGLPSDRFFAERPEGSVSTLKIQRTQQEDSAVYLCASSYRQGALTEAFFGQGTRLTVV.

V and J are TRBV6-5 and TRBJ1-1, with a possible D match to TRBD1 (6 bases). The germline V gene encodes CDR1 MNHEY and CDR2 SVGAGI. CDR3 size: 14 residues. V was cut by 5 bases and J by 4 bases, with 14 bases left in between. CDR3 sequence: CASSLQGISTEAFF. In DNA form, the CDR3 reads TGTGCCAGCAGTCTACAGGGTATAAGCACTGAAGCTTTCTTT.

This chain joins TRBV18 and TRBJ2-1, with D unresolved. Looked up from germline, CDR1 is KGHSH and CDR2 is LQKENI. This CDR3 is built from 16 residues. V dropped 6 bases and J dropped 0 bases, with 15 bases sitting between them. CDR3 residues: CASSRGVVSSYNEQFF. The CDR3 nucleotides read TGTGCCAGCTCCCGAGGCGTGGTAAGCTCCTACAATGAGCAGTTCTTC.

This rearrangement joins TRBV18 to TRBJ2-7; weak D call: TRBD1 (6 bases). V lost 2 bases and J lost 4, with 21 bases in between. Germline-derived CDR1 and CDR2 are KGHSH and LQKENI. This CDR3 is built from 17 residues. DNA for the CDR3: TGTGCCAGCTCACCAGCCTTACAGGGAAATGAGATATACGAGCAGTACTTC. This translates into CASSPALQGNEIYEQYF.

CDR3 protein: CASNYPSSYNEQFF. In nucleotides, the CDR3 is TGTGCCAGCAATTACCCGAGCTCCTACAATGAGCAGTTCTTC. The chain recombines TRBV28 with TRBJ2-1, with D unresolved. CDR3 length equals 14 residues. Germline V CDR1 and CDR2: MDHEN, SYDVKM. Trimming took off 7 bases at V and 0 bases at J, with 10 bases between the two ends. Supplemented by reference TRBV28 and TRBJ2-1, the full variable domain reads DVKVTQSSRYLVKRTGEKVFLECVQDMDHENMFWYRQDPGLGLRLIYFSYDVKMKEKGDIPEGYSVSREKKERFSLILESASTNQTSMYLCASNYPSSYNEQFFGPGTRLTVL.